Listed below are T cell receptor beta chains from one sample, sequenced in a study of T cell repertoires in cytomegalovirus infection. Via MiXCR, TCRdb re-called the reads, giving one row per CDR3 protein. The sample shows fewer than 1,000,000 distinct CDR3 sequences, about 33% of them seen only once. These TCRs' antigens remain unknown. Sequenced material: cultured CD8+ T cells from PBMCs, taken from culture after CMV antigen stimulation. These receptors originate from a human donor in good health (CMV status not recorded). Some clones in this sample may be carry-over from other donors' samples. Each CDR3 is given with its conserved first and last residue. D genes are given only for firm matches. Size tells how often a clone was seen (once, few, many) or the class of an expanded clone, and some rows leave it out.

V	size	J	D	CDR3	DNA
TRBV6-1	few	TRBJ2-1	TRBD1	CASSETGGAVHEQFF	TGTGCCAGCAGTGAAACAGGGGGCGCCGTACATGAGCAGTTCTTC
TRBV11-3	.	TRBJ2-1	.	CASSLEGQTLYNEQFF	TGTGCCAGCAGCTTGGAGGGACAGACACTTTACAATGAGCAGTTCTTC
TRBV9	many	TRBJ1-5	.	CASSVEDSRHQPQHF	TGTGCCAGCAGCGTAGAGGACAGCCGTCATCAGCCCCAGCATTTT
TRBV12-3/TRBV12-4	.	TRBJ2-3	TRBD1	CASSFRTQGESTDTQYF	TGTGCCAGCAGTTTTCGAACTCAGGGGGAAAGCACAGATACGCAGTATTTT
TRBV7-9	.	TRBJ1-1	TRBD1	CASRSGTGMNTEAFF	TGTGCCAGCAGATCCGGGACAGGGATGAACACTGAAGCTTTCTTT
TRBV27	.	TRBJ1-5	.	CASTPGVPNQPQHF	TGTGCCAGCACCCCGGGGGTACCCAATCAGCCCCAGCATTTT
TRBV9	.	TRBJ1-3	.	CASSVSVSSGNTIYF	TGTGCCAGCAGCGTGTCAGTGAGCTCTGGAAACACCATATATTTT
TRBV6-5	.	TRBJ2-1	.	CASSYSGDYNEQFF	TGTGCCAGCAGTTACTCGGGCGACTACAATGAGCAGTTCTTC
TRBV7-6	.	TRBJ2-1	.	CTSSPPAAENEQFF	TGTACCAGCAGCCCCCCCGCGGCGGAAAATGAGCAGTTCTTC
TRBV24-1	.	TRBJ2-2	TRBD2	CATSDSGLAGDFTGELFF	TGTGCCACCAGTGATTCGGGACTAGCGGGGGATTTTACCGGGGAGCTGTTTTTT
TRBV4-1	few	TRBJ1-1	TRBD1	CASSQVGQFTEAFF	TGCGCCAGCAGCCAAGTGGGACAGTTCACTGAAGCTTTCTTT
TRBV29-1	.	TRBJ1-2	TRBD1	CSVVDRTRELPYGYTF	TGCAGCGTTGTGGACAGGACGAGGGAACTACCCTATGGCTACACCTTC
TRBV7-8	.	TRBJ2-1	.	CVSSLKGVITAEQFF	TGTGTCAGCAGCTTAAAGGGCGTGATCACTGCTGAGCAGTTCTTC
TRBV10-3	few	TRBJ2-5	.	CAISGTGNETQYF	TGTGCCATCAGTGGTACAGGGAACGAGACCCAGTACTTC
TRBV19	.	TRBJ2-5	.	CASSPYSYQETQYF	TGTGCCAGTAGCCCCTACAGCTATCAAGAGACCCAGTACTTC
TRBV27	.	TRBJ2-3	.	CASTPGTLTDTQYF	TGTGCCAGCACCCCCGGGACACTCACAGATACGCAGTATTTT
TRBV13	.	TRBJ2-5	.	CASSQPDGIGETQYF	TGTGCCAGCAGCCAACCCGACGGGATCGGGGAGACCCAGTACTTC
TRBV19	.	TRBJ2-1	TRBD1	CASSIWAGGINEQFF	TGTGCCAGTAGTATCTGGGCAGGGGGTATCAATGAGCAGTTCTTC
TRBV11-1	few	TRBJ2-3	.	CASSAGSSTDTQYF	TGTGCCAGCAGCGCGGGCAGTAGCACAGATACGCAGTATTTT
TRBV6-6	.	TRBJ2-3	.	CASSGGEGTQYF	TGTGCCAGCAGTGGTGGTGAGGGGACGCAGTATTTT
TRBV9	.	TRBJ1-2	.	CASSPEGSSNYGYTF	TGTGCCAGCAGCCCCGAGGGCAGCTCTAACTATGGCTACACCTTC
TRBV4-1	.	TRBJ2-3	.	CASSQASFTDTQYF	TGCGCCAGCAGCCAAGCCAGTTTTACAGATACGCAGTATTTT
TRBV11-1	.	TRBJ2-7	.	CASSLGGWHYEQYF	TGTGCCAGCAGCTTAGGAGGTTGGCATTACGAGCAGTACTTC